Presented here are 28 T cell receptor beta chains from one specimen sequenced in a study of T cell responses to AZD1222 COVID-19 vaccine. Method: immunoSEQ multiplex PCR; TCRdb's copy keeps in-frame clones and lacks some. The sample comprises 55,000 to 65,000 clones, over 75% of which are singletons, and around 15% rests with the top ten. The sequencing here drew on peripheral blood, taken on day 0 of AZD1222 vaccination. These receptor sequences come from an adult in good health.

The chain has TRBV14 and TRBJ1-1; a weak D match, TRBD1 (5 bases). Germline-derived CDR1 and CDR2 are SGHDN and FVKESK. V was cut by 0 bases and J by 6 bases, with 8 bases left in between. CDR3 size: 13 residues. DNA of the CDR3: TGTGCCAGCAGCCAAGATTTGGGGGCTGAAGCTTTCTTT. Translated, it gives CASSQDLGAEAFF.

CDR3: CAWSRGTRSYNEQFF. As DNA, the CDR3 is TGTGCCTGGAGTAGGGGGACTCGCTCCTACAATGAGCAGTTCTTC. The chain carries TRBV30 and TRBJ2-1; D is tentatively TRBD1 or TRBD2 (6 bases each). CDR3 length equals 15 residues. Germline V gives CDR1 GTSNPN, CDR2 SVGIG (reference sequence). Trimming removed 2 bases at V and 0 bases at J, with 11 bases between. The full variable domain, with the rest looked up from reference TRBV30 and TRBJ2-1, is SQTIHQWPATLVQPVGSPLSLECTVEGTSNPNLYWYRQAAGRGLQLLFYSVGIGQISSEVPQNLSASRPQDRQFILSSKKLLLSDSGFYLCAWSRGTRSYNEQFFGPGTRLTVL.

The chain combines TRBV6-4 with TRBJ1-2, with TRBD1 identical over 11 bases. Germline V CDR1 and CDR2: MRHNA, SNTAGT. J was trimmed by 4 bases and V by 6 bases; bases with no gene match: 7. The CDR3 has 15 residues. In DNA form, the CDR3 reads TGTGCCAGCAGGCCGGACAGGGGGCAAGTCTATGGCTACACCTTC. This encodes CASRPDRGQVYGYTF.

The CDR3 reads CASSLVVGFNTGELFF. DNA for the CDR3: TGTGCCAGCAGCTTAGTGGTGGGATTCAACACCGGGGAGCTGTTTTTT. V is TRBV7-2 and J is TRBJ2-2; D is unresolved. V gave up 1 base and J gave up 2 bases, with 11 bases separating them. The germline V gene encodes CDR1 SGHTA and CDR2 FQGNSA. The CDR3 covers 16 residues. The variable domain in full, with the rest retrieved from reference TRBV7-2 and TRBJ2-2, is GAGVSQSPSNKVTEKGKDVELRCDPISGHTALYWYRQSLGQGLEFLIYFQGNSAPDKSGLPSDRFSAERTGGSVSTLTIQRTQQEDSAVYLCASSLVVGFNTGELFFGEGSRLTVL.

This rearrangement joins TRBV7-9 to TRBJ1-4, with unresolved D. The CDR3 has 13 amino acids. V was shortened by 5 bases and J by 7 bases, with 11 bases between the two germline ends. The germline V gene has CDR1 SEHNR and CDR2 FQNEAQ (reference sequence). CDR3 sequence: CASSRDRSEKLFF. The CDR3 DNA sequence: TGTGCCAGCAGCCGAGATAGGAGTGAAAAACTGTTTTTT.

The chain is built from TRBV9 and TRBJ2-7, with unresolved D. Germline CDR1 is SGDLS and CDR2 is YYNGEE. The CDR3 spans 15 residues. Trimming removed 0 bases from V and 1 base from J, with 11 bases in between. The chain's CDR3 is CASSVGDEGSYEQYF. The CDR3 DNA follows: TGTGCCAGCAGCGTAGGGGATGAAGGGTCCTACGAGCAGTACTTC.

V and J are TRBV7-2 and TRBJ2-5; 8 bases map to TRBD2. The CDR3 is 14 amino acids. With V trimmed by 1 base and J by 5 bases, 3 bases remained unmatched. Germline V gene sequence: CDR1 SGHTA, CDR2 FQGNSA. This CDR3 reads CASSLGTSSETQYF. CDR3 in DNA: TGTGCCAGCAGCTTAGGGACTAGCTCGGAGACCCAGTACTTC.

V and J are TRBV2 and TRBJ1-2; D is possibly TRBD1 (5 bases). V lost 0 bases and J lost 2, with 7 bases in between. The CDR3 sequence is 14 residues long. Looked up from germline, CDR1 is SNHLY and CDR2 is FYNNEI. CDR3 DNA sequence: TGTGCCAGCAGTGAAGCGCGGGGGAACTATGGCTACACCTTC. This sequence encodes CASSEARGNYGYTF.

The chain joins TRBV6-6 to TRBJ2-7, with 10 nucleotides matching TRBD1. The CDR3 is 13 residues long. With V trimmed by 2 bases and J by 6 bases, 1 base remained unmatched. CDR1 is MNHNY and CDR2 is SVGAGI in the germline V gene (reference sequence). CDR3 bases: TGTGCCAGCAGTTACGGACAGGGGGGCGAGCAGTACTTC. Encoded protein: CASSYGQGGEQYF.

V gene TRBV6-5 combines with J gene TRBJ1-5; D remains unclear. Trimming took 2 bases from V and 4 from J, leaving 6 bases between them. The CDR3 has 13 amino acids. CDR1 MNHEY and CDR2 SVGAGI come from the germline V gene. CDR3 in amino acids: CASSYELNQPQHF. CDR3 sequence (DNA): TGTGCCAGCAGTTACGAGTTGAATCAGCCCCAGCATTTT.

CDR3: CAWSVADPLHF. The CDR3 DNA is TGTGCCTGGAGTGTTGCGGACCCCCTCCACTTT. The chain carries TRBV30 and TRBJ1-6; D unresolved. The ends were cut back, 0 bases at V and 13 bases at J, with 7 bases in the middle. This CDR3 is 11 amino acids long. CDR1 is GTSNPN and CDR2 is SVGIG in the germline V gene (reference sequence).

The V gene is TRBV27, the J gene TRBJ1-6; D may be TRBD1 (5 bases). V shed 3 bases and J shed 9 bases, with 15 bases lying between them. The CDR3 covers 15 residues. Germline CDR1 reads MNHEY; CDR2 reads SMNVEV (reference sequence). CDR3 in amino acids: CASSFSGRTSSPLHF. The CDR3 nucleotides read TGTGCCAGCAGTTTTAGTGGACGGACATCTTCACCCCTCCACTTT.

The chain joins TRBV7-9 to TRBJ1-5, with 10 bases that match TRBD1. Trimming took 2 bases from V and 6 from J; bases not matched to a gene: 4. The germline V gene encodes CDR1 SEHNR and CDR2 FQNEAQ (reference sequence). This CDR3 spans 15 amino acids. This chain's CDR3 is CASSLSGQGGQPQHF. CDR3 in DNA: TGTGCCAGCAGCTTATCCGGACAGGGGGGTCAGCCCCAGCATTTT.

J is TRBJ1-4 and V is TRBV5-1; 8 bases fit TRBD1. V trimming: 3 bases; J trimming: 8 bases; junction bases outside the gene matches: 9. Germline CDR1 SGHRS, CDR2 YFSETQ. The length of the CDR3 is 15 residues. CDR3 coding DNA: TGCGCCAGCAGCTGGACCAGGGGGCGCGACGAAAAACTGTTTTTT. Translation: CASSWTRGRDEKLFF.

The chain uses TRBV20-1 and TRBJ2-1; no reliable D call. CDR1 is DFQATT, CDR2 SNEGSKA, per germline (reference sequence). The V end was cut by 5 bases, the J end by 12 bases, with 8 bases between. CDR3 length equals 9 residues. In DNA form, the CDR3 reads TGCAGTGCTCCCTTTCGGCAGTTCTTC. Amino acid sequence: CSAPFRQFF.

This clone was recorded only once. The CDR3 region is CSVGSAAGYGYTF. Here the CDR3 DNA reads TGCAGCGTTGGTTCGGCCGCGGGCTATGGCTACACCTTC. J is TRBJ1-2 and V is TRBV29-1; D gene unclear. The germline V gene has CDR1 SQVTM and CDR2 ANQGSEA. The CDR3 has 13 residues. The germline V and J ends were trimmed by 4 bases and 4 bases, with 13 bases remaining between them.

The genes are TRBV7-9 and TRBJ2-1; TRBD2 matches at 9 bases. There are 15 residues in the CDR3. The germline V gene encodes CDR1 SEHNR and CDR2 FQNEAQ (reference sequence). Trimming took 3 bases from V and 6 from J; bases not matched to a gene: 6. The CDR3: CASSFRGLATNEQFF. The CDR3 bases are TGTGCCAGCAGCTTTAGGGGACTAGCTACCAATGAGCAGTTCTTC.

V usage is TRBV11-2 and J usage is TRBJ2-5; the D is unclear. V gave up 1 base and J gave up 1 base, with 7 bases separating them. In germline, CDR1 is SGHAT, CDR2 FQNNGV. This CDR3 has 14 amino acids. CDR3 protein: CASSLVTAQETQYF. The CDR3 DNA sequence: TGTGCCAGCAGCTTAGTCACAGCCCAAGAGACCCAGTACTTC.

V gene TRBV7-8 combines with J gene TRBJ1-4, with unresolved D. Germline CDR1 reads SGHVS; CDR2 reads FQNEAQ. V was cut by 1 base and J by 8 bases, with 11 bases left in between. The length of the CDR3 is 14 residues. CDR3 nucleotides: TGTGCCAGCAGCTTAGACCCAAGAGGGGAAAAACTGTTTTTT. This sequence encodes CASSLDPRGEKLFF.

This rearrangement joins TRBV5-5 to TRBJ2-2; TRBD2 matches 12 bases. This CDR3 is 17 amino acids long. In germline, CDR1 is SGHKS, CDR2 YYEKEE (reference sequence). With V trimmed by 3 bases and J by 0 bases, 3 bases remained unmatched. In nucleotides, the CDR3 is TGTGCCAGCAGCTCCGGACTAGCGGGATCGAACACCGGGGAGCTGTTTTTT. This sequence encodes CASSSGLAGSNTGELFF.

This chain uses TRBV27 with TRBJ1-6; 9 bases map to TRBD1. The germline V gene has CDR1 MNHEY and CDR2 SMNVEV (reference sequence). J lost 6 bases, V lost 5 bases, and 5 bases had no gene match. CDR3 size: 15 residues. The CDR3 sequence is CASSPQGQGNSPLHF. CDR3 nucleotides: TGTGCCAGCAGTCCACAGGGACAGGGTAATTCACCCCTCCACTTT.

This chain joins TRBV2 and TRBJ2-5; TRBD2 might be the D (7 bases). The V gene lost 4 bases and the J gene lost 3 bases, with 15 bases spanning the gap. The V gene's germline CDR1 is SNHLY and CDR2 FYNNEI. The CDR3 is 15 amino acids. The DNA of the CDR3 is TGTGCCAGCAGTGGGACAGCGGGGAAGAAAGAGACCCAGTACTTC. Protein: CASSGTAGKKETQYF.

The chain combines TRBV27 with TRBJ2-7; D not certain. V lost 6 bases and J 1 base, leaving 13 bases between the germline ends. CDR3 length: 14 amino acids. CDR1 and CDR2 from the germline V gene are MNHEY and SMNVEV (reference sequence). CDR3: CASSGPGPSYEQYF. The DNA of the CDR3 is TGTGCCAGCAGCGGCCCGGGTCCGTCCTACGAGCAGTACTTC.

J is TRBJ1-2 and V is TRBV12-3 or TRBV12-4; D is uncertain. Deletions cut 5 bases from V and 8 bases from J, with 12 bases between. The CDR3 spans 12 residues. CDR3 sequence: CASSPTDRGYTF. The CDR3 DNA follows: TGTGCCAGCAGTCCGACCGATCGGGGCTACACCTTC.

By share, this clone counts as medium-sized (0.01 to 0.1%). The CDR3 DNA sequence: TGTGCCAGCAGCTTATGGGGGACAGGGAACTCCTACAATGAGCAGTTCTTC. Its translation: CASSLWGTGNSYNEQFF. The chain joins TRBV7-3 to TRBJ2-1, with 9 bases aligning to TRBD1. Per germline, CDR1 SGHTA and CDR2 FQGTGA. This CDR3 has 17 amino acids. The junction had 5 bases not matched to a gene; V was cut back by 2 bases and J by 0 bases.

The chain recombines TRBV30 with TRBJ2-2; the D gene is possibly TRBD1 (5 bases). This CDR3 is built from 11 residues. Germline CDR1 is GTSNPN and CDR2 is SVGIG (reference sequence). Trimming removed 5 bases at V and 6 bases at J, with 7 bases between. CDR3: CAWRQSGELFF. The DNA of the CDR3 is TGTGCCTGGCGACAGTCCGGGGAGCTGTTTTTT.

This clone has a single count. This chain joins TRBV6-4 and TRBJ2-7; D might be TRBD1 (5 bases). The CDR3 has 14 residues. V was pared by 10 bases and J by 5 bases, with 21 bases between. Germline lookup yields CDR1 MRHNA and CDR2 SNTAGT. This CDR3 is CATRLTAPPDEQYF. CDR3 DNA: TGTGCCACCAGGTTGACAGCCCCTCCGGACGAGCAGTACTTC.

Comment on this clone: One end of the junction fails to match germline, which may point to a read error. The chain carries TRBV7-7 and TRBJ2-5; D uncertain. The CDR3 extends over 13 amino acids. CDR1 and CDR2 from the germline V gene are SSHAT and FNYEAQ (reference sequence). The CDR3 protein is CASSLQNQETQYF. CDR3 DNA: TGTGCTAGCAGCTTACAAAACCAAGAGACCCAGTACTTC.